These T cell receptor beta chains were read from a single sample in a study of monozygotic twins with inflammatory bowel disease. TCRdb reprocessed the 5' RACE reads; each CDR3 protein has one entry and no DNA is given. This sample contains about 450,000 distinct CDR3 sequences. The sequencing input was blood. Receptors were obtained from a human donor with ulcerative colitis or Crohn's disease, or a healthy co-twin of an affected twin (not recorded which). The CDR3 runs from the conserved cysteine through the conserved F or W. The order of the fields is CDR3 length, V gene, J gene, CDR3 protein.

length: 16; V: TRBV7-2; J: TRBJ2-6; CDR3: CASSLYTGGGANVLTF
length: 14; V: TRBV20-1; J: TRBJ2-4; CDR3: CSARASTQLNIQYF
length: 14; V: TRBV27; J: TRBJ2-1; CDR3: CASSLMRTDNEQFF
length: 13; V: TRBV6-6; J: TRBJ2-7; CDR3: CASSSTTLSEQYF
length: 13; V: TRBV20-1; J: TRBJ2-1; CDR3: CSAQGLAGGPLFF
length: 15; V: TRBV12-3/TRBV12-4; J: TRBJ2-7; CDR3: CASSPTSGFLGEQYF
length: 14; V: TRBV12-3/TRBV12-4; J: TRBJ2-1; CDR3: CASSFGLSYNEQFF
length: 13; V: TRBV12-5; J: TRBJ1-2; CDR3: CASGSTGGYGYTF
length: 13; V: TRBV20-1; J: TRBJ1-2; CDR3: CSAPQPGIVGYTF
length: 11; V: TRBV30; J: TRBJ1-6; CDR3: CAWSGNSPLHF
length: 16; V: TRBV7-2; J: TRBJ2-7; CDR3: CASSSTWGGSLYERYF
length: 14; V: TRBV2; J: TRBJ2-7; CDR3: CASSPSGVAYEQYF
length: 20; V: TRBV5-1; J: TRBJ2-1; CDR3: CASSFVFGTSGGSSYNEQFF
length: 13; V: TRBV29-1; J: TRBJ2-3; CDR3: CSVSAGSTDTQYF
length: 15; V: TRBV29-1; J: TRBJ2-4; CDR3: CSVEEGLGAKSIQYF
length: 15; V: TRBV20-1; J: TRBJ2-7; CDR3: CSARGQGSGLYEQYF
length: 17; V: TRBV4-2; J: TRBJ2-5; CDR3: CASSQGNSGGARETQYF
length: 13; V: TRBV29-1; J: TRBJ1-1; CDR3: CSVRTGSGTEAFF
length: 15; V: TRBV4-2; J: TRBJ2-7; CDR3: CASSPSPGGGYEQYF
length: 15; V: TRBV5-8; J: TRBJ2-1; CDR3: CASSLWPGGGDEQFF